The next 8 T cell receptor beta chains were all read from a single sample in a study of cytomegalovirus exposure and HLA in healthy donors. PCR primers comprised 60 Vbeta and 13 Jbeta primers. Generated by immunoSEQ multiplex PCR, the TCRdb table keeps only in-frame clones and is missing some. The sample lists about 160,000 clones, 60% to 85% occurring once. The sample consisted of PBMCs. Every receptor here comes from a middle-aged man in good health and CMV-seropositive.

The chain links TRBV5-1 to TRBJ1-1; TRBD1 is a possible D gene (6 bases). From germline, CDR1 is SGHRS and CDR2 YFSETQ. The V end lost 2 bases, the J end lost 1 base, and 9 bases lay between the germline ends. The CDR3 runs 14 residues. This CDR3 reads CASSFQGRNTEAFF. In DNA form, the CDR3 reads TGCGCCAGCAGCTTTCAGGGGAGGAACACTGAAGCTTTCTTT.

This chain links TRBV18 with TRBJ1-3; no firm D call. The V end lost 3 bases, the J end lost 0 bases, and 6 bases lay between the germline ends. CDR1 is KGHSH and CDR2 is LQKENI in the germline V gene. CDR3 size: 14 residues. CDR3 in amino acids: CASSPRSSGNTIYF. DNA of the CDR3: TGTGCCAGCTCACCGAGGAGCTCTGGAAACACCATATATTTT.

The chain couples TRBV5-1 to TRBJ2-1; 8 nucleotides match TRBD2. Germline V gene lookup returns CDR1 SGHRS and CDR2 YFSETQ. V lost 1 base, J lost 9 bases, and 12 bases stayed unmatched. There are 16 residues in the CDR3. The CDR3: CASSLWGGLEDSEQFF. CDR3 sequence (DNA): TGCGCCAGCAGCTTGTGGGGGGGACTAGAAGATTCTGAGCAGTTCTTC. The full variable domain, completed using reference TRBV5-1 and TRBJ2-1, is KAGVTQTPRYLIKTRGQQVTLSCSPISGHRSVSWYQQTPGQGLQFLFEYFSETQRNKGNFPGRFSGRQFSNSRSEMNVSTLELGDSALYLCASSLWGGLEDSEQFFGPGTRLTVL.

The gene calls are TRBV5-1 and TRBJ1-5, with D possibly matching TRBD1 (5 bases). V lost 0 bases and J lost 4, with 8 bases in between. Germline V gene data show CDR1 as SGHRS and CDR2 as YFSETQ. The CDR3 length is 14 residues. CDR3: CASSLGGLNQPQHF. Here the CDR3 DNA reads TGCGCCAGCAGCTTGGGGGGACTTAATCAGCCCCAGCATTTT.

V usage is TRBV28 and J usage is TRBJ2-2, with a tentative D call TRBD1 (5 bases). V shed 6 bases and J shed 3 bases, with 11 bases lying between them. CDR3 length: 14 residues. In germline, CDR1 is MDHEN, CDR2 SYDVKM. CDR3 residues: CASSQRGHTGELFF. In DNA form, the CDR3 reads TGTGCCAGCAGCCAAAGGGGTCACACCGGGGAGCTGTTTTTT.

The chain uses TRBV2 and TRBJ1-2; 10 bases are shared with TRBD1. Germline loops: CDR1 SNHLY, CDR2 FYNNEI. Unmatched junction bases numbered 11, after V lost 4 bases and J lost 6 bases. The CDR3 totals 16 residues. The CDR3 sequence: CASSGVGDRGLNGYTF. Here the CDR3 DNA reads TGTGCCAGCAGTGGGGTTGGGGACAGGGGTTTAAATGGCTACACCTTC.

This chain joins TRBV28 and TRBJ1-5; the D is unclear. V was shortened by 6 bases and J by 7 bases, with 16 bases between the two germline ends. The CDR3 is 14 residues long. Per the germline V gene, CDR1 is MDHEN and CDR2 is SYDVKM. The CDR3 reads CASSYPHSSQPQHF. The CDR3 coding sequence is TGTGCCAGCAGCTATCCCCACAGTTCCCAGCCCCAGCATTTT.

The chain carries TRBV7-2 and TRBJ2-7; D gene uncertain. The CDR3 loop spans 13 amino acids. V lost 4 bases and J 5 bases, leaving 12 bases between the germline ends. Germline V gene lookup returns CDR1 SGHTA and CDR2 FQGNSA. The CDR3 sequence is CASSSPLVDEQYF. The CDR3 coding sequence is TGTGCCAGCAGCTCACCATTAGTAGACGAGCAGTACTTC.